These 28 T cell receptor beta chains share one sample of origin, sequenced in a study of cytomegalovirus exposure and HLA in healthy donors (dated by TCRdb to 2016 to 2017). The library was built by means of the immunoSEQ multiplex PCR assay. For the multiplex PCR, a mixture combining 60 forward primers for TCR Vbeta segments and 13 reverse primers for TCR Jbeta segments was used. Not all clones reach the TCRdb copy of this immuneACCESS table, which keeps in-frame sequences only. Checked studies attribute under half of the gap to unresolved V genes and leave the rest unexplained. The sample data list over 65,000 clones, and 75% of these were observed just once. The top ten clones comprise under 9% of the sample. The sequenced material came from PBMCs. All receptors derive from a man aged 60-69 years in good health and CMV-seropositive.

The chain combines TRBV2 with TRBJ2-7; TRBD1 matches at 8 bases. The CDR3 runs to 14 residues. Per germline, CDR1 SNHLY and CDR2 FYNNEI. V lost 7 bases and J lost 7; bases outside the gene matches: 12. CDR3 bases: TGTGCCAGCAACGGACAGGGCTCGGTCGGGGAGCAGTACTTC. Its protein product is CASNGQGSVGEQYF.

This clone was seen only a few times. This rearrangement joins TRBV11-2 to TRBJ1-5, with 11 positions matching TRBD1. Germline CDR1 is SGHAT and CDR2 is FQNNGV. The CDR3 length is 15 residues. After removal of 5 bases from V and 5 bases from J, the junction contained 5 bases not matched to a gene. The CDR3 DNA is TGTGCCAGCAGCGGAGGACAGGGGGCTCATCAGCCCCAGCATTTT. This codes for CASSGGQGAHQPQHF. Based on the CDR3 plus reference TRBV11-2 and TRBJ1-5, the full variable domain is EAGVAQSPRYKIIEKRQSVAFWCNPISGHATLYWYQQILGQGPKLLIQFQNNGVVDDSQLPKDRFSAERLKGVDSTLKIQPAKLEDSAVYLCASSGGQGAHQPQHFGDGTRLSIL.

CDR3 nucleotide sequence: TGTGCCACCCGGGACTTTTATGAAAAACTGTTTTTT. Translated: CATRDFYEKLFF. The V and J genes are TRBV19 and TRBJ1-4; possible D gene TRBD1, 5 bases. The CDR3 runs to 12 residues. Germline CDR1 reads LNHDA; CDR2 reads SQIVND (reference sequence). V dropped 10 bases and J dropped 6 bases, with 12 bases sitting between them.

The V call is TRBV10-3, the J call TRBJ2-4, with 9 bases aligning to TRBD2. This CDR3 is built from 15 residues. Trimming at V came to 6 bases and at J to 7 bases, leaving 10 bases not matched to a gene. Germline CDR1 and CDR2: ENHRY and SYGVKD. The CDR3 loop is CAISNLSGSVNIQYF. The CDR3, as DNA: TGTGCCATCAGCAACCTTAGCGGGAGTGTGAACATTCAGTACTTC.

The V and J genes are TRBV5-4 and TRBJ1-1; no definite D call. Between the trimmed V and J ends, which lost 2 bases and 2 bases, there was a span of 7 bases. This CDR3 has 13 amino acids. From germline, CDR1 is SGHNT and CDR2 YYREEE (reference sequence). DNA of the CDR3: TGTGCCAGCAGCTTATTTCTAAACACTGAAGCTTTCTTT. As protein: CASSLFLNTEAFF.

The chain combines TRBV6-1 with TRBJ2-7; 12 bases map to TRBD2. The trim removed 4 bases at V and 6 bases at J, leaving 16 bases unmatched. Germline V CDR1 and CDR2: MNHNS, SASEGT. The CDR3 has 18 residues. Written as DNA, the CDR3 is TGTGCCAGCAGTGCTGTCCGGGACAGGAGGACTAGCGGGGTCGAGCAGTACTTC. Protein sequence: CASSAVRDRRTSGVEQYF.

This clone was detected only a few times. The chain combines TRBV6-1 with TRBJ1-1; 8 positions match TRBD1. Trimming took 2 bases from V and 6 from J; bases not matched to a gene: 11. CDR1 and CDR2 from the germline V gene are MNHNS and SASEGT. CDR3 size: 16 residues. The CDR3 DNA sequence: TGTGCCAGCAGTGAATTCTGGGCAGGGGGCGACGCTGAAGCTTTCTTT. It codes for CASSEFWAGGDAEAFF.

This clone appeared once. V is TRBV14 and J is TRBJ2-2, with TRBD1 as a possible D gene (5 bases). Germline-derived CDR1 and CDR2 are SGHDN and FVKESK. The CDR3 runs to 17 residues. Trimming pared 1 base from V and 0 bases from J, leaving 12 bases between. CDR3 protein: CASSQVREQANTGELFF. CDR3 DNA sequence: TGTGCCAGCAGCCAAGTAAGGGAACAGGCGAACACCGGGGAGCTGTTTTTT.

J is TRBJ1-1 and V is TRBV5-1; maybe TRBD1 (6 bases). The CDR3 runs 14 residues. Germline V gives CDR1 SGHRS, CDR2 YFSETQ. V dropped 1 base and J dropped 4 bases, with 11 bases sitting between them. The CDR3 sequence is CASSLRTGSTEAFF. CDR3 in DNA: TGCGCCAGCAGCTTGAGAACAGGGTCCACTGAAGCTTTCTTT.

This clone has just a few counts. This chain joins TRBV5-1 and TRBJ2-1; 10 nucleotides match TRBD2. Germline lookup yields CDR1 SGHRS and CDR2 YFSETQ. With 7 bases clipped from V and 7 bases from J, the junction kept 14 bases outside the gene matches. The CDR3 covers 16 residues. The CDR3 region is CASGRAPTAGGNEQFF. For the CDR3, the DNA is TGCGCCAGCGGGAGGGCCCCAACAGCGGGGGGGAATGAGCAGTTCTTC.

The V call is TRBV5-4, the J call TRBJ2-3, with 13 bases identical to TRBD2. V dropped 1 base and J dropped 4; count of bases not matched to a gene: 3. CDR1 is SGHNT and CDR2 is YYREEE in the germline V gene (reference sequence). The CDR3 totals 16 residues. For the CDR3, the DNA is TGTGCCAGCAGCTTGACTAGCGGGGGGGCCCCAGATACGCAGTATTTT. This codes for CASSLTSGGAPDTQYF.

The table lists this clone with a few counts. The CDR3 bases are TGCGCCAGCAGTGACGTTACAGGTAACACTGAAGCTTTCTTT. It specifies CASSDVTGNTEAFF. The V gene is TRBV10-2, the J gene TRBJ1-1; a possible D gene is TRBD1 (5 bases). V lost 3 bases to trimming and J lost 2 bases, with 10 bases between them. CDR1 and CDR2 (germline): WSHSY, SAAADI. The CDR3 covers 14 residues.

The gene calls are TRBV2 and TRBJ2-5; D possibly corresponds to TRBD1 (5 bases). CDR1 is SNHLY, CDR2 FYNNEI, per germline. CDR3 size: 11 residues. Trimming pared 7 bases from V and 7 bases from J, leaving 10 bases between. CDR3 coding DNA: TGTGCCAGCAACAGGATCGGGACCCAGTACTTC. Its translation: CASNRIGTQYF.

The V gene is TRBV7-2, the J gene TRBJ2-1; TRBD1 aligns across 7 bases. Germline V gene data show CDR1 as SGHTA and CDR2 as FQGNSA. Unmatched junction bases numbered 3, after V lost 3 bases and J lost 4 bases. The CDR3 length is 14 residues. DNA for the CDR3: TGTGCCAGCAGCTTGGGGACAGAATACAATGAGCAGTTCTTC. This sequence encodes CASSLGTEYNEQFF.

The CDR3 is CASSQRWGGEKLFF. CDR3 coding DNA: TGTGCCAGCAGTCAAAGGTGGGGCGGTGAAAAACTGTTTTTT. V is TRBV14 and J is TRBJ1-4, with D possibly being TRBD1 (5 bases). The CDR3 is made up of 14 amino acids. Germline V gene sequence: CDR1 SGHDN, CDR2 FVKESK. Trimming cost V 6 bases and J 7 bases, with 15 bases left between them.

The rearrangement uses TRBV13 and TRBJ1-5; a weak D match, TRBD1 (5 bases). The germline V and J ends were trimmed by 5 bases and 2 bases, with 16 bases remaining between them. There are 16 residues in the CDR3. Germline CDR1 and CDR2: PRHDT and FYEKMQ (reference sequence). The CDR3 loop is CASSDRRGLGNQPQHF. As DNA, the CDR3 is TGTGCCAGCAGCGATCGGAGGGGTCTGGGCAATCAGCCCCAGCATTTT.

This clone was observed a single time. The V call is TRBV6-5, the J call TRBJ2-5, with 7 nucleotides matching TRBD2. Germline V gene data show CDR1 as MNHEY and CDR2 as SVGAGI. V was pared by 5 bases and J by 5 bases, with 11 bases of the junction left unmatched. The CDR3 has 15 residues. The CDR3 sequence: CASSPSGVLRETQYF. The DNA for the CDR3 is TGTGCCAGCAGTCCAAGCGGGGTCCTTAGGGAGACCCAGTACTTC.

This sequence joins TRBV5-4 and TRBJ2-7; 7 bases are a match to TRBD2. Trimming removed 3 bases from V and 6 bases from J; junction bases left unmatched: 9. CDR3 length: 14 residues. Per germline, CDR1 SGHNT and CDR2 YYREEE (reference sequence). In DNA form, the CDR3 reads TGTGCCAGCAGCTCCTCTAGCGGTTGGAGCGAGCAGTACTTC. Translating gives CASSSSSGWSEQYF.

The V call is TRBV9, the J call TRBJ2-3, with D hard to call. Trimming took 0 bases from V and 6 from J, leaving 14 bases between them. Looked up from germline, CDR1 is SGDLS and CDR2 is YYNGEE. The CDR3 has 15 amino acids. CDR3 in amino acids: CASSVGQLVLDTQYF. The DNA of the CDR3 is TGTGCCAGCAGCGTAGGGCAGTTGGTGTTGGATACGCAGTATTTT. The full variable domain, completed using reference TRBV9 and TRBJ2-3, is DSGVTQTPKHLITATGQRVTLRCSPRSGDLSVYWYQQSLDQGLQFLIQYYNGEERAKGNILERFSAQQFPDLHSELNLSSLELGDSALYFCASSVGQLVLDTQYFGPGTRLTVL.

V usage is TRBV27 and J usage is TRBJ2-7, with 7 bases matching TRBD2. Per germline, CDR1 MNHEY and CDR2 SMNVEV (reference sequence). The CDR3 length is 16 residues. V lost 5 bases to trimming and J lost 2 bases; unmatched junction nucleotides: 12. The CDR3 protein is CASSKNPSGKAYEQYF. The CDR3 nucleotides are TGTGCCAGCAGTAAAAACCCCAGCGGGAAGGCCTACGAGCAGTACTTC.

The chain carries TRBV7-2 and TRBJ2-3; no reliable D call. This CDR3 contains 16 residues. Trimming left V 1 base short and J 0 bases short, with 11 bases between. Looked up from germline, CDR1 is SGHTA and CDR2 is FQGNSA. The CDR3 is CASSLGALTSTDTQYF. CDR3 in DNA: TGTGCCAGCAGCTTAGGTGCGCTGACTAGCACAGATACGCAGTATTTT.

This chain joins TRBV4-1 and TRBJ2-1, with D hard to call. Trimming pared 3 bases from V and 7 bases from J, leaving 10 bases between. Per germline, CDR1 MGHRA and CDR2 YSYEKL. The CDR3 is 13 residues long. The CDR3 DNA is TGCGCCAGCAGCCATCATGGAGTGAATGAGCAGTTCTTC. It is translated as CASSHHGVNEQFF.

The chain combines TRBV11-3 with TRBJ1-3; D ambiguous. Trimming removed 2 bases from V and 0 bases from J, with 5 bases in between. CDR1 is SGHNT, CDR2 YENEEA, per germline. The CDR3 consists of 14 residues. The CDR3 region is CASSLTSSGNTIYF. CDR3 coding DNA: TGTGCCAGCAGCTTAACGAGCTCTGGAAACACCATATATTTT.

CDR3: CASSLAYPGTYEQYF. The DNA for the CDR3 is TGTGCCAGCAGCTTGGCTTATCCGGGAACCTACGAGCAGTACTTC. The chain joins TRBV5-5 to TRBJ2-7, with D perhaps matching TRBD2 (5 bases). The CDR3 length is 15 residues. Trimming left V 0 bases short and J 2 bases short, with 12 bases between. Per germline, CDR1 SGHKS and CDR2 YYEKEE (reference sequence).

CDR3 bases: TGTGCCAGCAGCCCGGTTTCGCAGGGGCACAATGAGCAGTTCTTC. Its translation is CASSPVSQGHNEQFF. The rearrangement links TRBV11-3 to TRBJ2-1; TRBD1 is a possible D gene (6 bases). Germline CDR1 reads SGHNT; CDR2 reads YENEEA. V dropped 5 bases and J dropped 5 bases, with 16 bases sitting between them. The CDR3 extends over 15 amino acids.

This chain joins TRBV19 and TRBJ1-2; possible D gene TRBD1, 6 bases. Germline V gives CDR1 LNHDA, CDR2 SQIVND (reference sequence). CDR3 length: 17 amino acids. V shed 2 bases and J shed 0 bases, with 16 bases lying between them. The CDR3 nucleotides read TGTGCCAGTAGTATACGGCCCGGGGACAATGCTAACTATGGCTACACCTTC. Its protein is CASSIRPGDNANYGYTF.

V and J are TRBV11-2 and TRBJ2-7, with 7 bases that match TRBD2. The CDR3 loop spans 13 amino acids. V lost 5 bases and J lost 4; bases outside the gene matches: 5. The germline CDR1 and CDR2 sequences are SGHAT and FQNNGV. The CDR3 region has the DNA TGTGCCAGCAGCCCAAGGGGAGGGTACGAGCAGTACTTC. It codes for CASSPRGGYEQYF.

This rearrangement joins TRBV9 to TRBJ1-1; no clear D gene. V lost 3 bases, J lost 8 bases, and 11 bases lay in between. This CDR3 is 12 amino acids long. Germline V gene lookup returns CDR1 SGDLS and CDR2 YYNGEE. In DNA, the CDR3 is TGTGCCAGCAGCGGTCGGACGGGAGAAGCTTTCTTT. Translating it yields CASSGRTGEAFF. The variable domain in full, with the rest retrieved from reference TRBV9 and TRBJ1-1, is DSGVTQTPKHLITATGQRVTLRCSPRSGDLSVYWYQQSLDQGLQFLIQYYNGEERAKGNILERFSAQQFPDLHSELNLSSLELGDSALYFCASSGRTGEAFFGQGTRLTVV.